Shown below are 27 T cell receptor beta chains from a single sample sequenced in a study of T cell changes during pregnancy in multiple sclerosis. Data came from immunoSEQ multiplex PCR; TCRdb stores just in-frame clones and leaves some out. This table holds about 92,000 clones, around 92% found once. The sample consisted of peripheral blood, taken in the third trimester of pregnancy. The receptors originated from a female donor with multiple sclerosis, enrolled in a pregnancy study.

The V call is TRBV2, the J call TRBJ2-7, with D possibly matching TRBD2 (6 bases). Germline CDR1 and CDR2: SNHLY and FYNNEI. V gave up 3 bases and J gave up 1 base, with 13 bases separating them. The CDR3 is 15 amino acids. CDR3 region: CASSEKGLRSYEQYF. The CDR3 bases are TGTGCCAGCAGTGAGAAGGGACTCCGGTCCTACGAGCAGTACTTC.

The chain combines TRBV6-5 with TRBJ1-1, with 8 bases fitting TRBD1. J was trimmed by 1 base and V by 8 bases; bases with no gene match: 0. Germline values: CDR1 MNHEY, CDR2 SVGAGI. The CDR3 runs 12 residues. CDR3 DNA: TGTGCCAGCGGACAGGGGAACACTGAAGCTTTCTTT. Protein: CASGQGNTEAFF.

The chain combines TRBV19 with TRBJ2-7, with D uncertain. This CDR3 spans 13 amino acids. The V end was cut by 5 bases, the J end by 0 bases, with 8 bases between. In germline, CDR1 is LNHDA, CDR2 SQIVND (reference sequence). CDR3 coding DNA: TGTGCCAGTAGTGAAGCGCACTCCTACGAGCAGTACTTC. It yields the protein CASSEAHSYEQYF.

The chain links TRBV4-3 to TRBJ2-2, with D unresolved. The ends were cut back, 1 base at V and 5 bases at J, with 8 bases in the middle. The CDR3 loop spans 14 amino acids. The germline V gene encodes CDR1 LGHNA and CDR2 YSLEER. The CDR3 loop reads CASSQAEPTGELFF. In nucleotides, the CDR3 is TGCGCCAGCAGCCAAGCGGAGCCTACCGGGGAGCTGTTTTTT.

The chain carries TRBV4-3 and TRBJ2-1, with TRBD1 matching 9 bases. The CDR3 runs 17 residues. Losses at the gene ends were 0 bases for V and 4 bases for J; bases not matched to a gene: 7. Germline V CDR1 and CDR2: LGHNA, YSLEER. The chain's CDR3 is CASSQDQTGGVYNEQFF. CDR3 nucleotide sequence: TGCGCCAGCAGCCAAGATCAGACAGGGGGGGTATACAATGAGCAGTTCTTC.

The V gene is TRBV5-1, the J gene TRBJ1-1; no reliable D call. The CDR3 is made up of 15 amino acids. Trimming stripped 4 bases from V and 1 base from J, with 14 bases between. Germline CDR1 and CDR2: SGHRS and YFSETQ. The CDR3 is CASSQPQEGNTEAFF. The DNA of the CDR3 is TGCGCCAGCAGCCAACCGCAGGAGGGGAACACTGAAGCTTTCTTT.

This clone was picked up one time. The V and J genes are TRBV28 and TRBJ2-1; weak D call: TRBD2 (6 bases). Germline-derived CDR1 and CDR2 are MDHEN and SYDVKM. This CDR3 has 14 residues. V was pared by 8 bases and J by 5 bases, with 16 bases between. The CDR3 is CASSSGEPNNEQFF. As DNA, the CDR3 is TGTGCCAGCTCTTCGGGAGAACCAAACAATGAGCAGTTCTTC. Variable domain in full (rest from reference TRBV28 and TRBJ2-1): DVKVTQSSRYLVKRTGEKVFLECVQDMDHENMFWYRQDPGLGLRLIYFSYDVKMKEKGDIPEGYSVSREKKERFSLILESASTNQTSMYLCASSSGEPNNEQFFGPGTRLTVL.

The CDR3 protein is CASSLWDTGYEQYF. DNA for the CDR3: TGTGCCAGCAGTTTGTGGGACACCGGATACGAGCAGTACTTC. This chain joins TRBV28 and TRBJ2-7; TRBD1 is a possible D gene (6 bases). From germline, CDR1 is MDHEN and CDR2 SYDVKM. The CDR3 contains 14 residues. The ends were cut back, 3 bases at V and 4 bases at J, with 13 bases in the middle. Filled out from reference TRBV28 and TRBJ2-7, the complete variable domain reads DVKVTQSSRYLVKRTGEKVFLECVQDMDHENMFWYRQDPGLGLRLIYFSYDVKMKEKGDIPEGYSVSREKKERFSLILESASTNQTSMYLCASSLWDTGYEQYFGPGTRLTVT.

The gene calls are TRBV5-4 and TRBJ1-4; no reliable D call. Germline values: CDR1 SGHNT, CDR2 YYREEE (reference sequence). This CDR3 is built from 17 residues. Deletions cut 0 bases from V and 0 bases from J, with 12 bases between. The CDR3 sequence: CASSLAFSGATNEKLFF. Here the CDR3 DNA reads TGTGCCAGCAGCTTGGCCTTCTCGGGTGCAACTAATGAAAAACTGTTTTTT.

This chain links TRBV4-1 with TRBJ2-6; D gene uncertain. The CDR3 spans 19 residues. The ends were cut back, 4 bases at V and 2 bases at J, with 21 bases in the middle. Germline V gene lookup returns CDR1 MGHRA and CDR2 YSYEKL. CDR3 in DNA: TGCGCCAGCAGCCCTGAGGCCCTACCTCTATTTCCTGGGGCCAACGTCCTGACTTTC. It yields the protein CASSPEALPLFPGANVLTF.

The V gene is TRBV2, the J gene TRBJ1-2, with 7 nucleotides matching TRBD1. This CDR3 region has 14 residues. Per germline, CDR1 SNHLY and CDR2 FYNNEI. Trimming at V came to 3 bases and at J to 2 bases, leaving 3 bases not matched to a gene. The CDR3 here is CASSEETGNYGYTF. In DNA, the CDR3 is TGTGCCAGCAGTGAGGAGACAGGGAACTATGGCTACACCTTC.

The CDR3 region is CSVEDRGRADTQYF. The CDR3 DNA reads TGCAGCGTTGAAGATAGAGGGAGGGCGGATACGCAGTATTTT. The chain employs TRBV29-1 and TRBJ2-3; TRBD2 agrees at 7 bases. This CDR3 is built from 14 residues. Looked up from germline, CDR1 is SQVTM and CDR2 is ANQGSEA. V trimming: 0 bases; J trimming: 6 bases; junction bases outside the gene matches: 6.

This chain connects TRBV19 to TRBJ2-3; no clear D. Germline loops: CDR1 LNHDA, CDR2 SQIVND (reference sequence). There are 13 residues in the CDR3. V lost 3 bases and J lost 4, with 8 bases in between. The CDR3 nucleotides read TGTGCCAGTAGTATTACCCTAGCAGATACGCAGTATTTT. Protein product: CASSITLADTQYF.

CDR3 nucleotides: TGTGCCACCAGGACTAGCCAAGAGACCCAGTACTTC. Translation gives CATRTSQETQYF. This chain connects TRBV6-1 to TRBJ2-5; TRBD2 agrees at 7 bases. The CDR3 sequence is 12 residues long. V lost 10 bases, J lost 1 base, and 3 bases stayed unmatched. CDR1 MNHNS and CDR2 SASEGT come from the germline V gene.

The chain couples TRBV6-6 to TRBJ2-7; D call uncertain. Germline V gives CDR1 MNHNY, CDR2 SVGAGI (reference sequence). V was shortened by 6 bases and J by 4 bases, with 7 bases between the two germline ends. The CDR3 loop spans 11 amino acids. CDR3 loop: CASRFGYEQYF. The CDR3 DNA reads as TGTGCCAGCAGATTCGGGTACGAGCAGTACTTC.

The chain recombines TRBV21-1 with TRBJ2-6; the listed D gene, TRBD1, was not tested against the DNA. TRBV21-1 is a pseudogene locus. This CDR3 contains 19 residues. The CDR3 loop reads CASSKGMTGCGPGANVLTF. The CDR3 region has the DNA TGTGCCAGCAGCAAAGGAATGACAGGGTGCGGCCCTGGGGCCAACGTCCTGACTTTC.

The chain combines TRBV4-1 with TRBJ2-6; TRBD2 might be the D (5 bases). The CDR3 consists of 17 residues. Per germline, CDR1 MGHRA and CDR2 YSYEKL. V shed 0 bases and J shed 0 bases, with 9 bases lying between them. DNA of the CDR3: TGCGCCAGCAGCCAAGATCTAGCAGGCTCTGGGGCCAACGTCCTGACTTTC. The encoded protein is CASSQDLAGSGANVLTF.

J is TRBJ2-4 and V is TRBV6-1; no reliable D call. Germline assignment: CDR1 MNHNS and CDR2 SASEGT. The CDR3 totals 18 residues. Trimming pared 2 bases from V and 1 base from J, leaving 18 bases between. The CDR3 DNA sequence: TGTGCCAGCAGTGAATTGTCACAGTTCATTATGGCCAAAAACATTCAGTACTTC. It yields the protein CASSELSQFIMAKNIQYF.

The chain employs TRBV6-5 and TRBJ2-7; D is unresolved. The CDR3 contains 14 residues. Germline V gene sequence: CDR1 MNHEY, CDR2 SVGAGI. The V and J ends lost 5 bases and 0 bases respectively, with 11 bases between them. CDR3 residues: CASSRTRSSYEQYF. CDR3 in DNA: TGTGCCAGCAGTCGCACGAGGAGCTCCTACGAGCAGTACTTC.

The chain couples TRBV12-2 to TRBJ1-6; the table calls TRBD1, which could not be checked here. TRBV12-2 is designated a pseudogene. This CDR3 has 19 amino acids. CDR3 DNA: TGTGCAAGTCGACGAAACTCCCGGGACAGTCAGAAGCGCAATTCACCCCTCCACTTT. This codes for CASRRNSRDSQKRNSPLHF.

The chain uses TRBV27 and TRBJ1-4; TRBD1 is a possible D gene (6 bases). V was trimmed by 3 bases and J by 5 bases, leaving 13 bases between them. The CDR3 has 15 residues. Germline assignment: CDR1 MNHEY and CDR2 SMNVEV (reference sequence). The CDR3 loop is CASSFSRTANEKLFF. The DNA for the CDR3 is TGTGCCAGCAGTTTTTCGAGGACAGCAAATGAAAAACTGTTTTTT.

J is TRBJ1-1 and V is TRBV2; no reliable D call. V was pared by 2 bases and J by 2 bases, with 6 bases between. This CDR3 contains 13 residues. CDR1 and CDR2 from the germline V gene are SNHLY and FYNNEI. The CDR3 region has the DNA TGTGCCAGCAGTGAACAGGCAAACACTGAAGCTTTCTTT. Its translation: CASSEQANTEAFF. The whole variable domain, remainder taken from reference TRBV2 and TRBJ1-1, is EPEVTQTPSHQVTQMGQEVILRCVPISNHLYFYWYRQILGQKVEFLVSFYNNEISEKSEIFDDQFSVERPDGSNFTLKIRSTKLEDSAMYFCASSEQANTEAFFGQGTRLTVV.

The rearrangement joins TRBV4-2 to TRBJ2-7; weak D call: TRBD2 (6 bases). This CDR3 spans 16 amino acids. Germline CDR1 LGHNA, CDR2 YNFKEQ. V lost 4 bases and J 2 bases, leaving 18 bases between the germline ends. CDR3: CASSPGGAGPTYEQYF. DNA of the CDR3: TGTGCCAGCAGCCCGGGCGGGGCGGGACCCACCTACGAGCAGTACTTC.

V and J are TRBV7-2 and TRBJ1-2, with 10 bases that match TRBD1. In germline, CDR1 is SGHTA, CDR2 FQGNSA. This CDR3 is 14 amino acids long. V lost 3 bases to trimming and J lost 8 bases; unmatched junction nucleotides: 6. This CDR3 is CASSLGQGNGGYTF. The CDR3 DNA reads as TGTGCCAGCAGCTTGGGACAGGGGAATGGCGGCTACACCTTC.

This clone was seen a single time. This chain connects TRBV18 to TRBJ2-7; 10 bases line up with TRBD2. After removal of 0 bases from V and 5 bases from J, the junction contained 1 base not matched to a gene. CDR1 and CDR2 (germline): KGHSH, LQKENI. The CDR3 runs to 14 residues. CDR3 nucleotides: TGTGCCAGCTCACCACCCGGACTAGCGGACGAGCAGTACTTC. It encodes CASSPPGLADEQYF.

The chain is built from TRBV7-8 and TRBJ2-3; TRBD2 might be the D (5 bases). Deletions cut 8 bases from V and 0 bases from J, with 15 bases between. Germline CDR1 SGHVS, CDR2 FQNEAQ. This CDR3 has 15 amino acids. CDR3 bases: TGTGCCAGCCTCTTACGGGAAACTAGCACAGATACGCAGTATTTT. This gives the protein CASLLRETSTDTQYF.

This chain uses TRBV9 with TRBJ2-7, with 9 positions matching TRBD2. Trimming took 2 bases from V and 0 from J; bases not matched to a gene: 9. The length of the CDR3 is 17 residues. Germline V lookup: CDR1 SGDLS, CDR2 YYNGEE. CDR3 sequence (DNA): TGTGCCAGCAGCGTCGCGGGAGGGTGGGATCCCTCCTACGAGCAGTACTTC. Its translation: CASSVAGGWDPSYEQYF.